One T cell receptor (beta chain) is described in this entry. Its matching antigen is unknown. The data belong to a study of T cell responses to AZD1222 COVID-19 vaccine. Notes on the study in general: Only five or six AZD1222 recipients were seropositive at baseline. All repertoire sampling was performed exclusively after the peak T cell response. Unmutated regions of variants are reportedly targeted by nearly half of spike-specific TCRs. Spike was spanned by vaccine-associated CD4 TCRs, which were dominant at 160-218 and 743-854.

This table comes from immunoSEQ multiplex PCR, and its TCRdb copy is limited to in-frame clones, with some not included. The sample yields 110,000 to 150,000 clones, approximately 93% seen once. The V gene lost 3 bases and the J gene lost 2 bases, with 14 bases spanning the gap. Germline V gene lookup returns CDR1 LNHDA and CDR2 SQIVND (reference sequence). The CDR3 extends over 15 amino acids. This sample comprised peripheral blood, obtained after recovery from COVID-19. The rearrangement links TRBV19 to TRBJ2-7; D might be TRBD1 (6 bases). This sequence originates from an adult who had recovered from COVID-19. CDR3: CASSIGRGGTYEQYF. Written as DNA, the CDR3 is TGTGCCAGTAGTATCGGCAGGGGTGGAACCTACGAGCAGTACTTC.